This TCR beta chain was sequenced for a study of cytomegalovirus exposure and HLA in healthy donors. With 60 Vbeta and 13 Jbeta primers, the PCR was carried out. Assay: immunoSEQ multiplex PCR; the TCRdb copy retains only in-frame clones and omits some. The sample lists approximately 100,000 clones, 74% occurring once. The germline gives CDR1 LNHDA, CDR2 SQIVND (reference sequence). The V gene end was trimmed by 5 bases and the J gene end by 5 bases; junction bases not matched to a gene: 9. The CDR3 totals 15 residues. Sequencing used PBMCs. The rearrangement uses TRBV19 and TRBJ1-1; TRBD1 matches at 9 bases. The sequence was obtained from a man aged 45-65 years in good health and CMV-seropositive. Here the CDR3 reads CASSGPGTGITEAFF. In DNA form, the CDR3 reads TGTGCCAGTAGTGGACCCGGGACAGGGATTACTGAAGCTTTCTTT. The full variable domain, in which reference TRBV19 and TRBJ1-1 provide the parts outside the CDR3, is DGGITQSPKYLFRKEGQNVTLSCEQNLNHDAMYWYRQDPGQGLRLIYYSQIVNDFQKGDIAEGYSVSREKKESFPLTVTSAQKNPTAFYLCASSGPGTGITEAFFGQGTRLTVV.